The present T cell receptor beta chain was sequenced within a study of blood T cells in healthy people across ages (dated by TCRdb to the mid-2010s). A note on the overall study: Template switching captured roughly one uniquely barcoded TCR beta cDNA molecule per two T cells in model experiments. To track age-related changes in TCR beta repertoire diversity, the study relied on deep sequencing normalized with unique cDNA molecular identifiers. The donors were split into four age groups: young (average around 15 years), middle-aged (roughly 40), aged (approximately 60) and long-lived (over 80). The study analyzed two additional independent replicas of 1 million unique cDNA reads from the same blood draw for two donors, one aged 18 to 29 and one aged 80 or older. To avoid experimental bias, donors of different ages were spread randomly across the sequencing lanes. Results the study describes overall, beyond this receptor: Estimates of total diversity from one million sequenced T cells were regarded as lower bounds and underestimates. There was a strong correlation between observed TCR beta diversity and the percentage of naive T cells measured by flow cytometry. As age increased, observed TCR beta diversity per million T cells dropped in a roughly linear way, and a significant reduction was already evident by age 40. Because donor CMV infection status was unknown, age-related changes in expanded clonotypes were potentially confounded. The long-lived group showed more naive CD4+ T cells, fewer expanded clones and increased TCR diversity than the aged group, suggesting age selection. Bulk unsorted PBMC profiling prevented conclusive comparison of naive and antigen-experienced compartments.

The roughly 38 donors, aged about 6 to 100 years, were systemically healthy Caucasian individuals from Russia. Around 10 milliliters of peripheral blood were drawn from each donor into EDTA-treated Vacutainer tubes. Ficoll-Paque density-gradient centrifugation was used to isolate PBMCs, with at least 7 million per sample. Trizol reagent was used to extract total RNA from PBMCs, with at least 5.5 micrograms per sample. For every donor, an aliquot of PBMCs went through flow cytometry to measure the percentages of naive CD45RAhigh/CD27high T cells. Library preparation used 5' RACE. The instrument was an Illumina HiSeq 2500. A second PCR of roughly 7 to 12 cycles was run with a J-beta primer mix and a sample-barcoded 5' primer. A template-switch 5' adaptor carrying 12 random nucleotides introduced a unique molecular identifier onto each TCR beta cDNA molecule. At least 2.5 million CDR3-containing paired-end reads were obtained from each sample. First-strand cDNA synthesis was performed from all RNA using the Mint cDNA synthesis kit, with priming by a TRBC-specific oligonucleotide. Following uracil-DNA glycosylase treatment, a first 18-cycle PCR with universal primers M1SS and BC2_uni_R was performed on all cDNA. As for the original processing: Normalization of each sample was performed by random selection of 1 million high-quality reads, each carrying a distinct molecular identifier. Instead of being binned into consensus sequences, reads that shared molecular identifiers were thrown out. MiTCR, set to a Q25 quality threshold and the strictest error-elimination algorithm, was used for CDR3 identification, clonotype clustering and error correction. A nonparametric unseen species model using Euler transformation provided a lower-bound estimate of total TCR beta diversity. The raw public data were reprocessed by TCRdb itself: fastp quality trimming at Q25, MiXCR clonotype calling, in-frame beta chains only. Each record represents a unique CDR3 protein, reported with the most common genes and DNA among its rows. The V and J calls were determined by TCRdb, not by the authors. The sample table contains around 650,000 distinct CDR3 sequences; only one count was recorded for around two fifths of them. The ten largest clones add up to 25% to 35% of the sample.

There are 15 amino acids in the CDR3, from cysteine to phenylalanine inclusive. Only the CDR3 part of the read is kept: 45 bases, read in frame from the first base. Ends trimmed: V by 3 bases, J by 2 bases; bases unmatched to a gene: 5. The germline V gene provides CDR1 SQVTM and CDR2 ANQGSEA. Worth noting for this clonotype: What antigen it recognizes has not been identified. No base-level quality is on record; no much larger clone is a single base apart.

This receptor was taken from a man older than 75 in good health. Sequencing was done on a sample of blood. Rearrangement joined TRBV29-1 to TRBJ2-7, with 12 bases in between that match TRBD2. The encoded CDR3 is CSVETSGSPTYEQYF. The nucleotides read TGCAGCGTTGAGACTAGCGGGAGCCCGACCTACGAGCAGTACTTC.